This T cell receptor beta chain was found in a study of T cells in Graves' hyperthyroidism and ophthalmopathy. This clonotype turned up a few times. The CDR3 is made up of 14 amino acids. CDR1 and CDR2 from the germline V gene are MNHNS and SASEGT. V was pared by 2 bases and J by 6 bases, with 10 bases between. RNA transcripts yielded amplified TCR beta CDR3 regions. The TCR CDR3 was amplified in a first-round RT-PCR using the HTBI primer set. TCRdb passed the multiplex PCR reads through MiXCR, listing each CDR3 protein once. The repertoire holds about 520,000 distinct CDR3 sequences, with 20% as singletons. Patients aged 18 to 65 with hyperthyroidism were newly diagnosed, with duration under 2 months. Lactation, pregnancy, other autoimmune disease or uncontrolled infection led to exclusion of patients. PBMCs came from more than 9.5 ml fresh peripheral blood.

The source material was blood. The clonotype originates from a man aged 18 to 29 with Graves' hyperthyroidism. The chain carries TRBV6-1 and TRBJ2-2; TRBD1 is a possible D gene (5 bases). The CDR3, as DNA: TGTGCCAGCAGTGAACTACAGGATGCCGGGGAGCTGTTTTTT. This codes for CASSELQDAGELFF.